Below are 8 T cell receptor beta chains sequenced from a single sample in a study of blood T cell repertoires in COVID-19. Sequenced by immunoSEQ multiplex PCR; TCRdb stores in-frame clones only, minus some. Of roughly 120,000 clones listed, under 95% are singletons. Sequencing used peripheral blood. The source of these receptors is a man aged 50 or older with active COVID-19.

The DNA for the CDR3 is TGTGCCAGCAGTGAAGCTGGGGGGGGCTTCTACGAGCAGTACTTC. It encodes CASSEAGGGFYEQYF. The V and J genes are TRBV2 and TRBJ2-7, with TRBD2 as a possible D gene (7 bases). This CDR3 has 15 amino acids. Trimming cost V 0 bases and J 3 bases, with 12 bases left between them. CDR1 and CDR2 (germline): SNHLY, FYNNEI.

The chain recombines TRBV11-3 with TRBJ1-3; 10 nucleotides align to TRBD1. V lost 5 bases, J lost 7 bases, and 5 bases stayed unmatched. The CDR3 loop spans 14 amino acids. Per germline, CDR1 SGHNT and CDR2 YENEEA. This CDR3 is CASSPGTGENTIYF. In nucleotides, the CDR3 is TGTGCCAGCAGCCCTGGGACAGGGGAGAACACCATATATTTT.

This sequence joins TRBV5-6 and TRBJ2-3; 8 positions agree with TRBD1. The CDR3 covers 14 residues. V lost 2 bases, J lost 8 bases, and 7 bases stayed unmatched. Germline CDR1 and CDR2: SGHDT and YYEEEE. CDR3: CASSFGQGRGTQYF. CDR3 in DNA: TGTGCCAGCAGCTTCGGACAGGGAAGAGGTACGCAGTATTTT.

The chain is built from TRBV6-5 and TRBJ2-4; no clear D. Trimming pared 6 bases from V and 1 base from J, leaving 13 bases between. This CDR3 spans 15 amino acids. Germline loops: CDR1 MNHEY, CDR2 SVGAGI. CDR3: CASRTRAGAKNIQYF. The CDR3 DNA sequence: TGTGCCAGCAGGACCCGAGCCGGGGCCAAAAACATTCAGTACTTC.

This clone appeared a few times. This chain links TRBV5-1 with TRBJ2-2; TRBD1 agrees at 7 bases. CDR1 and CDR2 (germline): SGHRS, YFSETQ. V shed 4 bases, J shed 0 bases, and the junction held 6 bases outside the gene matches. The CDR3 is 16 residues long. The CDR3 bases are TGCGCCAGCAGCGGGCGTCAGGGGGCGAACACCGGGGAGCTGTTTTTT. Residues: CASSGRQGANTGELFF. Combining the CDR3 with reference TRBV5-1 and TRBJ2-2 gives the whole variable domain KAGVTQTPRYLIKTRGQQVTLSCSPISGHRSVSWYQQTPGQGLQFLFEYFSETQRNKGNFPGRFSGRQFSNSRSEMNVSTLELGDSALYLCASSGRQGANTGELFFGEGSRLTVL.

This clone has just one count. CDR3 protein: CASSKTAYGYTF. The CDR3 DNA sequence: TGTGCCAGCAGCAAAACAGCCTATGGCTACACCTTC. V usage is TRBV28 and J usage is TRBJ1-2; the D is unclear. Germline CDR1 and CDR2: MDHEN and SYDVKM. Trimming removed 6 bases from V and 4 bases from J, with 9 bases in between. The CDR3 totals 12 residues.

The chain carries TRBV10-3 and TRBJ2-3; the match to TRBD1 covers 9 bases. V dropped 3 bases and J dropped 3; count of bases not matched to a gene: 7. This CDR3 spans 16 amino acids. The V gene's germline CDR1 is ENHRY and CDR2 SYGVKD. The CDR3 loop reads CAISEGPGQGTDTQYF. The CDR3 DNA reads as TGTGCCATCAGTGAAGGGCCGGGACAGGGAACAGATACGCAGTATTTT.

Only one count was recorded for this clone. V is TRBV5-6 and J is TRBJ1-1; TRBD1 aligns across 7 bases. The V and J ends lost 2 bases and 5 bases, in that order; junction bases with no gene match: 12. This CDR3 has 16 residues. The germline gives CDR1 SGHDT, CDR2 YYEEEE. In DNA, the CDR3 is TGTGCCAGCAGCTTTTCAAGGGGGCTTCGGGGGACTGAAGCTTTCTTT. Its protein is CASSFSRGLRGTEAFF.